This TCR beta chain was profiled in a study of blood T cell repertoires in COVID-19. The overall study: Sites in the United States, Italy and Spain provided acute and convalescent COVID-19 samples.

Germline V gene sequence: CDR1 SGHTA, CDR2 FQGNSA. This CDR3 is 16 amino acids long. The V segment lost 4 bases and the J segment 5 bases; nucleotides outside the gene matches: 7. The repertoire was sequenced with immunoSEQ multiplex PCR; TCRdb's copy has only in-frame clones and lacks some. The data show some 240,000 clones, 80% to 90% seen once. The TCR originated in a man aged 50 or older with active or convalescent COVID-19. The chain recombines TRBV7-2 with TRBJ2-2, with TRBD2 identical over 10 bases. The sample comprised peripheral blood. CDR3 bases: TGTGCCAGCAGCTGCCTAGCGGGAGTATGTACCGGGGAGCTGTTTTTT. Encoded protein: CASSCLAGVCTGELFF.